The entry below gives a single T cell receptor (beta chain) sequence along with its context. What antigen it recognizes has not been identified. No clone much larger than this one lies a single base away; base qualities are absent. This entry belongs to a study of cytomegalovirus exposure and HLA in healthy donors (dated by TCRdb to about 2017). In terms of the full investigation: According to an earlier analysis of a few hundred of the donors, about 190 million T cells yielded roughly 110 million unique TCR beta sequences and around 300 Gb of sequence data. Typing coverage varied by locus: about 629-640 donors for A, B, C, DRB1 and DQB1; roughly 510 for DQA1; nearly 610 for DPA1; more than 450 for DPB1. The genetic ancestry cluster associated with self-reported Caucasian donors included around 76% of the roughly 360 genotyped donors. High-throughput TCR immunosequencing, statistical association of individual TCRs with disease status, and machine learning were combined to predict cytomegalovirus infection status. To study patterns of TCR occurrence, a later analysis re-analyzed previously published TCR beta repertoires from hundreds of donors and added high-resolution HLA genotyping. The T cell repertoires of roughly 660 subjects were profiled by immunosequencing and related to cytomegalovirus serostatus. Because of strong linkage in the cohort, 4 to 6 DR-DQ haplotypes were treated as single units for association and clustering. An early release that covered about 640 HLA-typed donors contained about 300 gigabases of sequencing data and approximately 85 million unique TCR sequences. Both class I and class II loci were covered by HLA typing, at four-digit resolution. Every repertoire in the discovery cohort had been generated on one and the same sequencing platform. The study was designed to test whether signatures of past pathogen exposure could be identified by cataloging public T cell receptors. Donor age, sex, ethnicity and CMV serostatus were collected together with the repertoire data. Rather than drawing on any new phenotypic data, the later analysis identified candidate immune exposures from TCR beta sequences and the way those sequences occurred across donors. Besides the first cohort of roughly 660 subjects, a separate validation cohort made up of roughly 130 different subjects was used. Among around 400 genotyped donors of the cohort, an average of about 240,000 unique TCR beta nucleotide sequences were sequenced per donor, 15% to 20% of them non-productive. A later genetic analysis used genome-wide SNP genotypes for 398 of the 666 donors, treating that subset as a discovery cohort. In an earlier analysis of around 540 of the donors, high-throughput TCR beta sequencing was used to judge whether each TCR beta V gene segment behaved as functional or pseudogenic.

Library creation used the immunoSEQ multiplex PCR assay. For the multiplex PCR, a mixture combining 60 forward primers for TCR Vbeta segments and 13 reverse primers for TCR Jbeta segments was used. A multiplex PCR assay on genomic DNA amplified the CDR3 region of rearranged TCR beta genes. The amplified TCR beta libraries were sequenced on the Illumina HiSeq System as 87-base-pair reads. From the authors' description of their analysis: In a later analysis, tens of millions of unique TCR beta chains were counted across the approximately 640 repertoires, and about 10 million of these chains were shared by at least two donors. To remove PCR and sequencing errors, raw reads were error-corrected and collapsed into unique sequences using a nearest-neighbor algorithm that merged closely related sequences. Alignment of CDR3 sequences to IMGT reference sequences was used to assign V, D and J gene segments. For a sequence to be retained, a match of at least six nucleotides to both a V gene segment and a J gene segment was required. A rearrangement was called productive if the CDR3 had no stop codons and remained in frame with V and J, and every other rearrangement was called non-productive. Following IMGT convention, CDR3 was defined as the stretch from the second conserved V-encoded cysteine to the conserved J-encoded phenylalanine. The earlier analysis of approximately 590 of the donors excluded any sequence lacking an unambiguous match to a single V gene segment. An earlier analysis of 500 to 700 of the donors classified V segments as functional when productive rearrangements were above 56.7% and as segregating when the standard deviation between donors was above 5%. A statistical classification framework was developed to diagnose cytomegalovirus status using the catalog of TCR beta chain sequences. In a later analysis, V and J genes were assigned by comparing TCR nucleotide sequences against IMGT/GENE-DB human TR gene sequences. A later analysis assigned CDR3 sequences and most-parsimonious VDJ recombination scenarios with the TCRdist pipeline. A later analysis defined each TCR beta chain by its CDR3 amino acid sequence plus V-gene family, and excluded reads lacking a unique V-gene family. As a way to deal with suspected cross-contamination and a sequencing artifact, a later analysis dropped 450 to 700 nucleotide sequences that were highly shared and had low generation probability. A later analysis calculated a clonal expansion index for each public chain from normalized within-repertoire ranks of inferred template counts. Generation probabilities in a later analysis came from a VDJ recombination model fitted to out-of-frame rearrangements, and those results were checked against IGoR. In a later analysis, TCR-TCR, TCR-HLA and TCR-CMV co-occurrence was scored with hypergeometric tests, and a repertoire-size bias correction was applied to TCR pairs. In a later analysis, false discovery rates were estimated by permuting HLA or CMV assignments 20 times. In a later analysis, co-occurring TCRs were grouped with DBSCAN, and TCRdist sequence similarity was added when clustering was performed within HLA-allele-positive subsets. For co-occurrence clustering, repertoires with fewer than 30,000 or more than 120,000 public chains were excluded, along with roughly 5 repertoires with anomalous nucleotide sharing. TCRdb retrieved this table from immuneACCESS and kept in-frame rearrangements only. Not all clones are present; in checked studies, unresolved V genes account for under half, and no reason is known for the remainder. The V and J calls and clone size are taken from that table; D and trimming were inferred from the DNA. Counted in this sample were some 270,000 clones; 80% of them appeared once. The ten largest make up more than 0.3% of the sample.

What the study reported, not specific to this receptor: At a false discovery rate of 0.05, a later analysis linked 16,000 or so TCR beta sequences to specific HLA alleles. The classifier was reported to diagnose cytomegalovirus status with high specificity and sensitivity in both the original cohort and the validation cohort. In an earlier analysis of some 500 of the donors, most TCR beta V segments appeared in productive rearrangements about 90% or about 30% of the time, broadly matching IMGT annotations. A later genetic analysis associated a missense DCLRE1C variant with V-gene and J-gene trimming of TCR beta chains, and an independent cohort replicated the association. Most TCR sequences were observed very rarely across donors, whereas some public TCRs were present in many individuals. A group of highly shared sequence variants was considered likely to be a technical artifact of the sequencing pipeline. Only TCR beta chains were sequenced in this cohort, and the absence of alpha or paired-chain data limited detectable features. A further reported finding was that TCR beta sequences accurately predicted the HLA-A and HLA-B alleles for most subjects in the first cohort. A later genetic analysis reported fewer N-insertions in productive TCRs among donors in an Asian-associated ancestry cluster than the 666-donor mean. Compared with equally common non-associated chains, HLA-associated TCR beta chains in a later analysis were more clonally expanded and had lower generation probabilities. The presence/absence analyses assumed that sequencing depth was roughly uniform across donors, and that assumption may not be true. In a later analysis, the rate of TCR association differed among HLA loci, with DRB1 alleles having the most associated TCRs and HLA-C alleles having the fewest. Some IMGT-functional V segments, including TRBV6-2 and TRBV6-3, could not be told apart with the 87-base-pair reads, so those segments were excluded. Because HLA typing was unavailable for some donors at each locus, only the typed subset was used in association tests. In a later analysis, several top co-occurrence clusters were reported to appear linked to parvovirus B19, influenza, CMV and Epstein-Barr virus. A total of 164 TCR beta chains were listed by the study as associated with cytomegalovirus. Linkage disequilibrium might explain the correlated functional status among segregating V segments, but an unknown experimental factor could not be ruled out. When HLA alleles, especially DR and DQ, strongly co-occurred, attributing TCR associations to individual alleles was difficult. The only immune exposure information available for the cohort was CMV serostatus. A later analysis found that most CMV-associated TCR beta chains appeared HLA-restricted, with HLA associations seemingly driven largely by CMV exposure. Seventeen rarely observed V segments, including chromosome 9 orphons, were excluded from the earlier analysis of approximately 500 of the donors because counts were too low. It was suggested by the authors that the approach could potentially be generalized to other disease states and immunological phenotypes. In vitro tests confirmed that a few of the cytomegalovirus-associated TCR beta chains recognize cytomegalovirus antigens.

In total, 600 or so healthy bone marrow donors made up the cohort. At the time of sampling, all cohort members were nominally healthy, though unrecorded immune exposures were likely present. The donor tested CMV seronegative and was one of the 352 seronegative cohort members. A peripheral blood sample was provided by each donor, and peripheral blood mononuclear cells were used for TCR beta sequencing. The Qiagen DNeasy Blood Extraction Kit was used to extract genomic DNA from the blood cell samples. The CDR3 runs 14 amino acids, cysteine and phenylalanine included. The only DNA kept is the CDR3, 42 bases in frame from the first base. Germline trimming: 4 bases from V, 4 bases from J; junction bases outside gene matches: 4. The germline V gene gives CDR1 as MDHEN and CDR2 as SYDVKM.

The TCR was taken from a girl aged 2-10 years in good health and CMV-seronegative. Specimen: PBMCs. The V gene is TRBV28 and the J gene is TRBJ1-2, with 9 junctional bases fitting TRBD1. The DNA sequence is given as TGTGCCAGCAGTTATCCGGGACAGGGCTATGGCTACACCTTC. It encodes CASSYPGQGYGYTF.